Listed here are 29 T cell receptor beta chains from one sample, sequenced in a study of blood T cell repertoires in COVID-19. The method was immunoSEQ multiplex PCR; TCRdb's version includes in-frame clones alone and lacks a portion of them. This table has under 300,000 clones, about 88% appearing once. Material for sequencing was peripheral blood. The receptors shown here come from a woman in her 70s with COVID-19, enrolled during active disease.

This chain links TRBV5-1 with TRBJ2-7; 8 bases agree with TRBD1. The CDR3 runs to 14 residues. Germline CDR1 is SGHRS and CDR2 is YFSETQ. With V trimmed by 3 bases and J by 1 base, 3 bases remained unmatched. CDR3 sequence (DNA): TGCGCCAGCAGCTACGGGGACAGGTCCTACGAGCAGTACTTC. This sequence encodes CASSYGDRSYEQYF.

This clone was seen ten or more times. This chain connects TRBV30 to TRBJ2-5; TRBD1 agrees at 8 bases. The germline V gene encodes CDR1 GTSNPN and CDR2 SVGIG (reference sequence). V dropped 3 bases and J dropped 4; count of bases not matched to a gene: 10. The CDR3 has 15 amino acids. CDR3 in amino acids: CAWRLGRGQGETQYF. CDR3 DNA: TGTGCCTGGAGATTGGGCCGTGGACAGGGAGAGACCCAGTACTTC. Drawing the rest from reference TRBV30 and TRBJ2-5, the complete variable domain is SQTIHQWPATLVQPVGSPLSLECTVEGTSNPNLYWYRQAAGRGLQLLFYSVGIGQISSEVPQNLSASRPQDRQFILSSKKLLLSDSGFYLCAWRLGRGQGETQYFGPGTRLLVL.

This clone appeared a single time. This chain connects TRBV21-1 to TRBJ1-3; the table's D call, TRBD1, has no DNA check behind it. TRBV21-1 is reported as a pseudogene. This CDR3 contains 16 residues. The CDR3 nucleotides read TGTGCCAGCAGAAAGACAGGGGCGTTCTCTGGAAACACCATATATTTT. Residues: CASRKTGAFSGNTIYF.

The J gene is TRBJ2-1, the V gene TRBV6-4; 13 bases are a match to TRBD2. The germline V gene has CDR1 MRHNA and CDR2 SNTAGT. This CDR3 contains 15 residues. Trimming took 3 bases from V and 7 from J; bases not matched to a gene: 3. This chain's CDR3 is CASSELAGGLNEQFF. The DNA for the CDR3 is TGTGCCAGCAGTGAACTAGCGGGGGGGCTTAATGAGCAGTTCTTC.

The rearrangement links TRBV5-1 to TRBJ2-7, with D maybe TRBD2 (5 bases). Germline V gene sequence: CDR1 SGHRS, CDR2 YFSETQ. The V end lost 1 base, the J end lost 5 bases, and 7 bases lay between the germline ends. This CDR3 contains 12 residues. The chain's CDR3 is CASSLSRDEQYF. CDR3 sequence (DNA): TGCGCCAGCAGCTTGTCGCGGGACGAGCAGTACTTC.

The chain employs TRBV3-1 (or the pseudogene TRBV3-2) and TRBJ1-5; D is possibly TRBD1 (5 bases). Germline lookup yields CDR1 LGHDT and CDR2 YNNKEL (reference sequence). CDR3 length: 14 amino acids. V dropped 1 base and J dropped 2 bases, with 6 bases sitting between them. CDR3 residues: CASSQVGGNQPQHF. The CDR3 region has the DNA TGTGCCAGCAGCCAAGTAGGGGGCAATCAGCCCCAGCATTTT.

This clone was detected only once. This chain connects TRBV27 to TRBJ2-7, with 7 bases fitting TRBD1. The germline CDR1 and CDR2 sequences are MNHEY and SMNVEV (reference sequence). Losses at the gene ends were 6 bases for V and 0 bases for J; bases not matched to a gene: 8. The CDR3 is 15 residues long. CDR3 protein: CASSPSTGVSYEQYF. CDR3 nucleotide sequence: TGTGCCAGCAGCCCATCCACAGGGGTCTCCTACGAGCAGTACTTC.

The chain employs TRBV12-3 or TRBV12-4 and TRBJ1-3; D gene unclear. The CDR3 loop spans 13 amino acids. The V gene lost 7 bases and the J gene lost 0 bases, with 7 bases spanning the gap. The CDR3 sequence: CASTPNSGNTIYF. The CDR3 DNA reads TGTGCCAGCACCCCCAACTCTGGAAACACCATATATTTT.

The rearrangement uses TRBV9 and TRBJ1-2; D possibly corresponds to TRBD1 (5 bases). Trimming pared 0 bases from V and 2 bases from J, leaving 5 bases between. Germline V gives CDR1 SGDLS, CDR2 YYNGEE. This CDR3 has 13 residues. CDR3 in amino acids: CASSVGGNYGYTF. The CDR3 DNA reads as TGTGCCAGCAGCGTAGGGGGCAACTATGGCTACACCTTC.

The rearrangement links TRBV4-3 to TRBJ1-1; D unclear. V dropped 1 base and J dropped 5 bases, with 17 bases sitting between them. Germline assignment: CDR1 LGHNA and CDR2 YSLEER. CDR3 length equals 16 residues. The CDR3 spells CASSQAHDWAPTEAFF. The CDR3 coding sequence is TGCGCCAGCAGCCAAGCCCACGATTGGGCCCCAACTGAAGCTTTCTTT.

The CDR3 region is CATSEGRELFF. The CDR3 nucleotides read TGTGCCACCTCGGAGGGGCGGGAGCTGTTTTTT. V is TRBV5-8 and J is TRBJ2-2, with D perhaps TRBD2 (6 bases). Trimming took 9 bases from V and 9 from J, leaving 12 bases between them. CDR3 length equals 11 residues. The germline gives CDR1 SGHTS, CDR2 YDEGEE. The entire variable domain, with the rest obtained from reference TRBV5-8 and TRBJ2-2, is as follows: EAGVTQSPTHLIKTRGQQATLRCSPISGHTSVYWYQQALGLGLQFLLWYDEGEERNRGNFPPRFSGRQFPNYSSELNVNALELEDSALYLCATSEGRELFFGEGSRLTVL.

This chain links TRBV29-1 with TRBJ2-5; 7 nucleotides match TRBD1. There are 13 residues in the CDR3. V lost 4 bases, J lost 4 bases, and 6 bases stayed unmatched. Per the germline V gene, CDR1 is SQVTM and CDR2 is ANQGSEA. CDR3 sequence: CSVGRQGRETQYF. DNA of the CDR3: TGCAGCGTTGGACGACAGGGCAGAGAGACCCAGTACTTC.

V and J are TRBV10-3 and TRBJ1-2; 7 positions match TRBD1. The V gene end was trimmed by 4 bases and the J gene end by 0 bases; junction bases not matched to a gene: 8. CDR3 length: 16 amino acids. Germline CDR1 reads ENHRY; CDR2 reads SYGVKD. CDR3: CAISGATGEANYGYTF. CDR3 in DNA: TGTGCCATCAGTGGAGCTACAGGGGAAGCTAACTATGGCTACACCTTC.

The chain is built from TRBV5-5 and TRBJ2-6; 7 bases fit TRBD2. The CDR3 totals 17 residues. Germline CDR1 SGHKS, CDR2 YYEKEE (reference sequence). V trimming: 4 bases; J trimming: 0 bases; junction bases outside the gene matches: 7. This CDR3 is CASSPVRGGSGANVLTF. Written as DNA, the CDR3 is TGTGCCAGCAGCCCCGTACGCGGGGGCTCTGGGGCCAACGTCCTGACTTTC.

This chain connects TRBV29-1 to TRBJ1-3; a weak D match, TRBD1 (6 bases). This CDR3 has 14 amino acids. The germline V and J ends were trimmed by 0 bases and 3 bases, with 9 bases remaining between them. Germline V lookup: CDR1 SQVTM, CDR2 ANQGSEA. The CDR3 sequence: CSVEDPRGGNTIYF. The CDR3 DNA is TGCAGCGTTGAAGATCCCAGGGGTGGAAACACCATATATTTT.

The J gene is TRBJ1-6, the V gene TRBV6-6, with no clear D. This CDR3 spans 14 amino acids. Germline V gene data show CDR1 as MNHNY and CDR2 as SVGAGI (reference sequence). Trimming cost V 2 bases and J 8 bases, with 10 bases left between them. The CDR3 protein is CASSYDGDDSPLHF. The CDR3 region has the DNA TGTGCCAGCAGTTACGACGGGGATGATTCACCCCTCCACTTT.

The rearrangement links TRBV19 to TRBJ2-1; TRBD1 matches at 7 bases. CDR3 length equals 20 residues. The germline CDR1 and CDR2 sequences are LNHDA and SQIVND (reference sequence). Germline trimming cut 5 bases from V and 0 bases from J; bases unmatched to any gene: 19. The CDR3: CASSHRGATSSQSSYNEQFF. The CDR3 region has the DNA TGTGCCAGTAGTCACAGGGGCGCCACGTCTTCTCAGAGCTCCTACAATGAGCAGTTCTTC.

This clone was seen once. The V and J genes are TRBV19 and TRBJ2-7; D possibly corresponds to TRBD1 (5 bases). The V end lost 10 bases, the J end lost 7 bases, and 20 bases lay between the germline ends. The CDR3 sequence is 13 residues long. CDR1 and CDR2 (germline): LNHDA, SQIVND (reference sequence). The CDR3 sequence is CATSTAQFGEQYF. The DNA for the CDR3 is TGTGCCACTTCGACAGCTCAGTTCGGAGAGCAGTACTTC.

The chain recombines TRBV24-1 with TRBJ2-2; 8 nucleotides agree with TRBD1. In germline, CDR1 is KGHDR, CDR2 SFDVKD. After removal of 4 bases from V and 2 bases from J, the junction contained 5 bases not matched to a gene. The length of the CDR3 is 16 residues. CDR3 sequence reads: CATSDRGTGNTGELFF. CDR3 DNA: TGTGCCACCAGTGACCGTGGGACAGGTAACACCGGGGAGCTGTTTTTT.

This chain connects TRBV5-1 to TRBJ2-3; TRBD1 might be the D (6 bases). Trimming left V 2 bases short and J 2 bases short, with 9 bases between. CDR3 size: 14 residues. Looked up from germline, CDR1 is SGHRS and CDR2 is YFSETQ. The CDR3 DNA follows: TGCGCCAGCAGCTTCAGGGGTCCCACAGATACGCAGTATTTT. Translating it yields CASSFRGPTDTQYF.

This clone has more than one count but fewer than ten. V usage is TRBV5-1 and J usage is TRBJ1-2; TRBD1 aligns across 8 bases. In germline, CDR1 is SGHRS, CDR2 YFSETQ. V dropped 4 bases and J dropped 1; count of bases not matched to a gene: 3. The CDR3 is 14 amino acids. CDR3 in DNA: TGCGCCAGCAGCCAGACAGGGGATAACTATGGCTACACCTTC. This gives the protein CASSQTGDNYGYTF.

CDR3: CASSLTGNTEAFF. The CDR3 coding sequence is TGTGCCAGCAGCTTGACAGGGAACACTGAAGCTTTCTTT. The rearrangement links TRBV7-6 to TRBJ1-1, with D perhaps matching TRBD1 (6 bases). Trimming pared 3 bases from V and 1 base from J, leaving 6 bases between. The CDR3 contains 13 residues. Germline V gene sequence: CDR1 SGHVS, CDR2 FNYEAQ.

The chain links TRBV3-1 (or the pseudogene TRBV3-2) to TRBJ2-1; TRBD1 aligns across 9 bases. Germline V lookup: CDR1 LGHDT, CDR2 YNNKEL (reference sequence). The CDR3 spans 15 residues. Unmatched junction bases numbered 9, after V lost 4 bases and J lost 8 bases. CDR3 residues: CASSPPGQGRYEQFF. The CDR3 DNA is TGTGCCAGCAGCCCTCCGGGACAGGGTCGCTATGAGCAGTTCTTC.

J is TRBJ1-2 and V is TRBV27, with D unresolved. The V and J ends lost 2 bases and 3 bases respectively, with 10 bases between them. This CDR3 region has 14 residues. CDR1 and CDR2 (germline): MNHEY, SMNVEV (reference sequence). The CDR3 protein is CASSLLPHDYGYTF. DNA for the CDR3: TGTGCCAGCAGTTTACTACCCCACGACTATGGCTACACCTTC.

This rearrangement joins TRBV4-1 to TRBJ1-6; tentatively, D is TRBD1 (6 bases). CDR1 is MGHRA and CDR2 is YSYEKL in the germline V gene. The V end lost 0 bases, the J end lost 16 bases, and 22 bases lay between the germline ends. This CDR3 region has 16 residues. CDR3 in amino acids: CASSQDQRQVTGELHF. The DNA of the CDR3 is TGCGCCAGCAGCCAAGATCAGAGACAGGTAACCGGAGAGCTCCACTTT.

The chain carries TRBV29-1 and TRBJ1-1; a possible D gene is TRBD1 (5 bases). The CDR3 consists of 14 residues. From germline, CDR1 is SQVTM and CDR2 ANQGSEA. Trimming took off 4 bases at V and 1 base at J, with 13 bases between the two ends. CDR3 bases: TGCAGCGTTGCTTGGGGACTTGAGAACACTGAAGCTTTCTTT. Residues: CSVAWGLENTEAFF.

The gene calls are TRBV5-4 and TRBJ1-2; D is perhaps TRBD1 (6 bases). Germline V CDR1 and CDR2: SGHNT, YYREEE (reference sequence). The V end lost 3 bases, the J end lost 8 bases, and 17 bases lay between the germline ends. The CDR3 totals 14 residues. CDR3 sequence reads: CASSWAGELSGYTF. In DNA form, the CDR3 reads TGTGCCAGCAGCTGGGCAGGGGAGCTCTCGGGCTACACCTTC.

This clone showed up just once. The CDR3: CASSLRGLAGGLTYEQYF. CDR3 nucleotide sequence: TGTGCCAGCAGTTTGCGGGGACTAGCGGGGGGCCTTACCTACGAGCAGTACTTC. V and J are TRBV28 and TRBJ2-7; 15 bases fit TRBD2. This CDR3 is 18 amino acids long. Unmatched junction bases numbered 8, after V lost 3 bases and J lost 2 bases. Germline V gives CDR1 MDHEN, CDR2 SYDVKM. Using reference TRBV28 and TRBJ2-7 for the parts outside the CDR3, the full variable domain is DVKVTQSSRYLVKRTGEKVFLECVQDMDHENMFWYRQDPGLGLRLIYFSYDVKMKEKGDIPEGYSVSREKKERFSLILESASTNQTSMYLCASSLRGLAGGLTYEQYFGPGTRLTVT.

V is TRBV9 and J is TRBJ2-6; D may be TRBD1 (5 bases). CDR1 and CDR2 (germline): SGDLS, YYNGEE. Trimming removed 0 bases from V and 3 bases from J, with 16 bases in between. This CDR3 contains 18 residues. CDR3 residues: CASSVGKGRSYGANVLTF. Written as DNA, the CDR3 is TGTGCCAGCAGCGTAGGTAAGGGGCGCTCCTATGGGGCCAACGTCCTGACTTTC.